The rows below give T cell receptor beta chains drawn from one sample of a study of cytomegalovirus exposure and HLA in healthy donors. Libraries were prepared by immunoSEQ multiplex PCR; TCRdb keeps only in-frame clonotypes and omits some of them. The sample lists approximately 100,000 clones, 70% to 80% seen once, with around 10% in the top ten. Sequencing was carried out using PBMCs. The receptors come from a woman aged 40 to 50 in good health and CMV-seropositive. Both conserved end residues are part of each CDR3. The order of the fields is clone size, V gene, J gene, D gene, CDR3 protein, CDR3 DNA. D genes are given only for firm matches. Only some rows state a clone size, as once, few, many or a class for expanded clones.

>.|TRBV15|TRBJ2-6|TRBD2
CATSRDRGGGASGANVLTF
TGTGCCACCAGCAGAGATCGGGGCGGGGGGGCCTCTGGGGCCAACGTCCTGACTTTC
>once|TRBV7-9|TRBJ2-7|TRBD2
CASSTSGGLARYEQYF
TGTGCCAGCAGCACTAGCGGGGGGCTTGCTCGCTACGAGCAGTACTTC
>.|TRBV10-3|TRBJ2-7|TRBD2
CAISEGLAGGYEQYF
TGTGCCATCAGTGAGGGACTAGCGGGCGGATACGAGCAGTACTTC
>.|TRBV7-9|TRBJ1-1|TRBD1
CASSIDPGGEAFF
TGTGCCAGCAGCATAGATCCAGGGGGCGAAGCTTTCTTT
>.|TRBV30|TRBJ1-2|TRBD1
CAWSAFVGGGAGYGYTF
TGTGCCTGGAGTGCCTTTGTTGGAGGGGGCGCAGGCTATGGCTACACCTTC
>.|TRBV5-1|TRBJ1-2|TRBD1
CASRLTGGYGYTF
TGCGCCAGCAGATTAACAGGGGGCTATGGCTACACCTTC
>.|TRBV4-1|TRBJ2-1|.
CASSQTQSLSSYNEQFF
TGCGCCAGCAGCCAAACACAGAGCCTGAGCTCCTACAATGAGCAGTTCTTC
>once|TRBV14|TRBJ2-1|.
CASSQDLVFSSYNEQFF
TGTGCCAGCAGCCAAGATCTGGTCTTTAGCTCCTACAATGAGCAGTTCTTC
>.|TRBV21-1|TRBJ2-7|.
CASSKGTGMNEQYF
TGTGCCAGCAGCAAAGGTACAGGGATGAACGAGCAGTACTTC
>.|TRBV30|TRBJ1-5|.
CAWSGRGGQPQHF
TGTGCCTGGAGTGGGAGGGGTGGTCAGCCCCAGCATTTT
>.|TRBV6-1|TRBJ1-5|.
CASSGLGSNQPQHF
TGTGCCAGCAGTGGACTGGGTAGCAATCAGCCCCAGCATTTT
>.|TRBV28|TRBJ1-1|.
CASSPRGPLAFF
TGTGCCAGCAGTCCTAGGGGTCCTCTAGCTTTCTTT
>.|TRBV2|TRBJ1-1|TRBD1
CASNLQGATTEAFF
TGTGCCAGCAATTTACAGGGGGCGACTACTGAAGCTTTCTTT
>.|TRBV5-1|TRBJ2-1|.
CASSQPRHHNEQFF
TGCGCCAGCAGCCAGCCCCGACACCACAATGAGCAGTTCTTC
>.|TRBV7-9|TRBJ1-1|.
CASSRMVTKEAFF
TGTGCCAGCAGCCGCATGGTAACTAAGGAAGCTTTCTTT
>.|TRBV19|TRBJ2-3|TRBD2
CASRSGGRTDTQYF
TGTGCCAGTAGGTCGGGGGGACGCACAGATACGCAGTATTTT
>once|TRBV29-1|TRBJ1-2|.
CSGTTGNYGYTF
TGCAGCGGTACGACGGGTAACTATGGCTACACCTTC
>.|TRBV4-2|TRBJ2-7|TRBD2
CASSQVEPGTSHYEQYF
TGTGCCAGCAGCCAAGTGGAACCCGGGACTAGCCACTACGAGCAGTACTTC
>.|TRBV5-1|TRBJ1-1|.
CASSLAGVTEAFF
TGCGCCAGCAGCTTGGCGGGAGTCACTGAAGCTTTCTTT
>.|TRBV30|TRBJ1-5|.
CAWSREANQPQHF
TGTGCCTGGAGCCGCGAGGCTAATCAGCCCCAGCATTTT
>few|TRBV27|TRBJ1-4|.
CASKGMGRRNEKLFF
TGTGCCAGCAAGGGGATGGGCAGGCGTAATGAAAAACTGTTTTTT
>.|TRBV7-6|TRBJ1-4|.
CASSPQGGGNEKLFF
TGTGCCAGCAGCCCACAGGGAGGGGGTAATGAAAAACTGTTTTTT
>.|TRBV7-9|TRBJ2-2|TRBD1
CASSPYRGNTGELFF
TGTGCCAGCAGCCCTTACAGGGGGAACACCGGGGAGCTGTTTTTT
>few|TRBV20-1|TRBJ2-7|.
CSARDANEQYF
TGCAGTGCTAGAGATGCGAACGAGCAGTACTTC
>.|TRBV5-1|TRBJ2-1|TRBD2
CASSFWEGSYNEQFF
TGCGCCAGCAGCTTCTGGGAGGGCTCCTACAATGAGCAGTTCTTC
>.|TRBV2|TRBJ1-5|.
CASSAGNNQPQHF
TGTGCCAGCAGTGCCGGGAACAATCAGCCCCAGCATTTT
>.|TRBV5-1|TRBJ2-1|.
CASSGDRNEQFF
TGCGCCAGCAGCGGAGACAGGAATGAGCAGTTCTTC
>.|TRBV10-3|TRBJ2-7|TRBD1
CAISQDRGSYEQYF
TGTGCCATCAGTCAGGACAGGGGGTCCTACGAGCAGTACTTC
>.|TRBV7-9|TRBJ1-1|.
CASSSRTAMNTEAFF
TGTGCCAGCAGCTCACGGACAGCCATGAACACTGAAGCTTTCTTT
>.|TRBV10-3|TRBJ1-1|.
CAISGGLMNTEAFF
TGTGCCATCAGTGGGGGACTTATGAACACTGAAGCTTTCTTT
>.|TRBV2|TRBJ2-2|TRBD1
CASRTRTGGTGELFF
TGTGCCAGCAGAACTAGGACAGGGGGCACCGGGGAGCTGTTTTTT
>few|TRBV6-1|TRBJ1-5|TRBD1
CAGGTGVQPQHF
TGTGCAGGGGGGACAGGGGTTCAGCCCCAGCATTTT
>.|TRBV6-1|TRBJ2-4|TRBD2
CASSSGGIQYF
TGTGCCAGCTCTAGCGGGGGGATTCAGTACTTC
>.|TRBV5-6|TRBJ1-2|TRBD1
CASSWGDRVGGYTF
TGTGCCAGCAGCTGGGGGGACAGGGTTGGAGGCTACACCTTC
>few|TRBV6-5|TRBJ1-2|.
CASSPDTTYGYTF
TGTGCCAGCAGCCCGGACACGACCTATGGCTACACCTTC
>.|TRBV30|TRBJ2-2|.
CAWSAGLLAGELFF
TGTGCCTGGAGTGCCGGACTCCTTGCCGGGGAGCTGTTTTTT
>.|TRBV30|TRBJ1-2|.
CAWSGIGGGLFGGYTF
TGTGCCTGGAGTGGTATTGGTGGGGGGTTATTCGGTGGCTACACCTTC